This T cell receptor beta chain was sequenced for a study of T-cell memory formation after mild COVID-19. Study results and caveats: The study detected some responding clones in pre-infection memory, suggesting cross-reactive memory joined. Contracting CD4+ clones sat mainly in CM and EM; CD8+ in EMRA.

TCRdb re-derived calls from the 5' RACE reads in MiXCR, one entry per CDR3 protein. Among about 560,000 distinct CDR3 sequences listed, 20% to 25% were seen once. On this clonotype itself: Its target is unknown.

CDR3 length: 18 amino acids. Trimming pared 0 bases from V and 4 bases from J, leaving 19 bases between. Germline CDR1 is KGHSH and CDR2 is LQKENI. This TCR was sampled from an adult woman who had mild COVID-19 (a few samples of this study predate the infection). Cell type and time point are not known. V gene TRBV18 combines with J gene TRBJ1-5; D possibly corresponds to TRBD1 (5 bases). What was sequenced was PBMCs or a T cell subset sorted from them (not recorded which). The CDR3 region has the DNA TGTGCCAGCTCACCACCGGGCCAGGGTCAAATCGGAAATCAGCCCCAGCATTTT. This translates into CASSPPGQGQIGNQPQHF.